Following are 5 T cell receptor beta chains from one sample sequenced in a study of early T cells in non-severe SARS-CoV-2 infection. One entry per CDR3 protein results from TCRdb running MiXCR on the 5' RACE reads. The sample contains roughly 75,000 distinct CDR3 sequences, about 9.6% of which appear only once. The sequencing input was whole blood. All receptors come from an adult who was a healthcare worker with PCR-confirmed SARS-CoV-2 infection or an uninfected control (not recorded which).

The sample holds many counts of this clonotype. The chain joins TRBV7-9 to TRBJ2-7; 7 nucleotides align to TRBD2. V shed 5 bases, J shed 2 bases, and the junction held 12 bases outside the gene matches. Per the germline V gene, CDR1 is SEHNR and CDR2 is FQNEAQ (reference sequence). The CDR3 consists of 16 residues. The CDR3 is CASSHLPGGRAYEQYF. The CDR3 bases are TGTGCCAGCAGCCACCTCCCGGGCGGGAGAGCCTACGAGCAGTACTTC.

The chain is built from TRBV11-2 and TRBJ2-3; D remains ambiguous. Germline V lookup: CDR1 SGHAT, CDR2 FQNNGV. The CDR3 totals 14 residues. Trimming took 5 bases from V and 5 from J, leaving 14 bases between them. This chain's CDR3 is CASSLVWDLDTQYF. In DNA, the CDR3 is TGTGCCAGCAGCCTGGTCTGGGATTTAGATACGCAGTATTTT. Drawing the rest from reference TRBV11-2 and TRBJ2-3, the complete variable domain is EAGVAQSPRYKIIEKRQSVAFWCNPISGHATLYWYQQILGQGPKLLIQFQNNGVVDDSQLPKDRFSAERLKGVDSTLKIQPAKLEDSAVYLCASSLVWDLDTQYFGPGTRLTVL.

This clonotype was counted at least ten times. J is TRBJ2-6 and V is TRBV28, with D tentatively TRBD2 (5 bases). This CDR3 is 21 amino acids long. Looked up from germline, CDR1 is MDHEN and CDR2 is SYDVKM. V shed 3 bases and J shed 0 bases, with 24 bases lying between them. The CDR3 bases are TGTGCCAGCAGTTTCCCCCGGGGTGGTTCGGGCCGTATCTCTGGGGCCAACGTCCTGACTTTC. It codes for CASSFPRGGSGRISGANVLTF.

The chain employs TRBV7-2 and TRBJ1-1; no reliable D call. The CDR3 is 13 residues long. Germline CDR1 reads SGHTA; CDR2 reads FQGNSA. V was cut by 5 bases and J by 1 base, with 8 bases left in between. The CDR3, as DNA: TGTGCCAGCAGCACATCGAGGAACACTGAAGCTTTCTTT. This codes for CASSTSRNTEAFF.

This clonotype was recorded at least ten times. The V gene is TRBV19, the J gene TRBJ1-5; 12 nucleotides match TRBD1. J lost 1 base, V lost 9 bases, and 4 bases had no gene match. Germline values: CDR1 LNHDA, CDR2 SQIVND (reference sequence). The CDR3 has 15 residues. The DNA of the CDR3 is TGTGCCAGCGGGACAGGGGGCTGGAGCAATCAGCCCCAGCATTTT. Its protein product is CASGTGGWSNQPQHF.